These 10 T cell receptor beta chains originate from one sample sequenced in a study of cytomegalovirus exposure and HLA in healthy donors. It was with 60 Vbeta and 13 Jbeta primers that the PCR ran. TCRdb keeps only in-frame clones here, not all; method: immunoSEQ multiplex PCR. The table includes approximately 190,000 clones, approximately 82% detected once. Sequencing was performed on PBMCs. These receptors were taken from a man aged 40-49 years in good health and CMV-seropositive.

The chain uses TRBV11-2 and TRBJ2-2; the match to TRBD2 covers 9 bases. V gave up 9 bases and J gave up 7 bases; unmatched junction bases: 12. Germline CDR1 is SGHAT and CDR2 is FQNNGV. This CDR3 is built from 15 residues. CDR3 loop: CASSLIAGAIGELFF. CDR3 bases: TGTGCCAGTAGCCTAATAGCGGGAGCGATCGGGGAGCTGTTTTTT.

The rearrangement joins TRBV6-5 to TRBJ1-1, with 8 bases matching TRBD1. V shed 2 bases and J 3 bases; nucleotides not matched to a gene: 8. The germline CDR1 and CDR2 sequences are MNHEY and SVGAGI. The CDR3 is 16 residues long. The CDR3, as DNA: TGTGCCAGCAGTTACGGACAGGGATCGAGGTACACTGAAGCTTTCTTT. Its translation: CASSYGQGSRYTEAFF.

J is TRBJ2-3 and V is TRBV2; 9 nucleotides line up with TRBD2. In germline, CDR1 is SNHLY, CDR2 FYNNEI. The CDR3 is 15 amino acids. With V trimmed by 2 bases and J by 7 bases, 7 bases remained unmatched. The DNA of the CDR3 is TGTGCCAGCAGTGAAACCCGGACTAGCGAATATACGCAGTATTTT. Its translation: CASSETRTSEYTQYF.

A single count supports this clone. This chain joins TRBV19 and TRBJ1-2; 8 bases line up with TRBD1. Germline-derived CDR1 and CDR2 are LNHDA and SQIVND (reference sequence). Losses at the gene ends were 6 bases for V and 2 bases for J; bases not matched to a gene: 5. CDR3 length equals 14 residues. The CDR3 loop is CASRRTGPNYGYTF. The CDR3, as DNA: TGTGCCAGTAGGAGGACAGGGCCCAACTATGGCTACACCTTC.

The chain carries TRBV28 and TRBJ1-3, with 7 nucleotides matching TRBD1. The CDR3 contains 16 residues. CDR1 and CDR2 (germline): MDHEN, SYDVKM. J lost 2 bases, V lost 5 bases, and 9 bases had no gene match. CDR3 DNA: TGTGCCAGCAGTGATGTGACAGGGAACCCTGGAAACACCATATATTTT. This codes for CASSDVTGNPGNTIYF.

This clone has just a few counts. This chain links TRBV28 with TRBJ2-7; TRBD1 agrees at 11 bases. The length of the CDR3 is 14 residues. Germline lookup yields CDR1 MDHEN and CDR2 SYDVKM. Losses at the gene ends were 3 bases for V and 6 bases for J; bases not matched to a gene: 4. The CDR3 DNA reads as TGTGCCAGCAGTTTGGGGACAGGGGGGCGCGAGCAGTACTTC. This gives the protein CASSLGTGGREQYF.

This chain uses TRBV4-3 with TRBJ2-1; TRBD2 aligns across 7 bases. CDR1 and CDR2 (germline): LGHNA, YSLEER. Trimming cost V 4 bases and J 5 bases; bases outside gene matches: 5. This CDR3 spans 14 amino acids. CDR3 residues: CASSPREANNEQFF. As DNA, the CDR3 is TGCGCCAGCAGCCCCCGGGAGGCTAACAATGAGCAGTTCTTC.

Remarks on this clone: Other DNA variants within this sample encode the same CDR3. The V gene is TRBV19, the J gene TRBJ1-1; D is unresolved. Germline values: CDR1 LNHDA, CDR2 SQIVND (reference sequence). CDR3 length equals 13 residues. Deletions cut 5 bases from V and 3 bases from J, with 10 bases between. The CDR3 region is CASSPYRDTEAFF. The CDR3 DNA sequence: TGTGCCAGTAGTCCCTATCGGGACACTGAAGCTTTCTTT. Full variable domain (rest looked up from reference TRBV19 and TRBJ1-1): DGGITQSPKYLFRKEGQNVTLSCEQNLNHDAMYWYRQDPGQGLRLIYYSQIVNDFQKGDIAEGYSVSREKKESFPLTVTSAQKNPTAFYLCASSPYRDTEAFFGQGTRLTVV.

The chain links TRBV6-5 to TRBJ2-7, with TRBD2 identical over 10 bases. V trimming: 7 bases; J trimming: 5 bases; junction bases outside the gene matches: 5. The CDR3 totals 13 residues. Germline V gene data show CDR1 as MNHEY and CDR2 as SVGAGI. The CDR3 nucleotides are TGTGCCAGCAACCTAGCGGGAGCTCACGAGCAGTACTTC. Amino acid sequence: CASNLAGAHEQYF.

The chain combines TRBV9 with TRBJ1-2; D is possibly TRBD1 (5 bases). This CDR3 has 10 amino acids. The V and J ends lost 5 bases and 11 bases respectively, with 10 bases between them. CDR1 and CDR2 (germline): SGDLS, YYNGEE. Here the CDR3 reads CASSGGTYTF. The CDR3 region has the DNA TGTGCCAGCAGTGGAGGGACTTACACCTTC.